This note documents a single TCR beta chain sequence. The data originate from a study of blood T cell repertoires in COVID-19. Study-level information: Acute and convalescent COVID-19 specimens originated in the United States, Italy and Spain. The cDNA or gDNA used as material had been derived from T cells, B-cell-depleted T cells, or PBMCs.

The table came from immunoSEQ multiplex PCR; TCRdb's copy has only in-frame clones and leaves some out. The top ten clones hold around 5.5% of a sample with 120,000 or so clones, roughly 80% of them seen once. The TCR comes from a man aged 60 to 69 with acute or convalescent COVID-19. The sequenced sample consisted of peripheral blood.

The CDR3 sequence is CASSYDSRTEAFF. CDR3 coding DNA: TGTGCCAGCAGTTACGACAGTCGGACTGAAGCTTTCTTT. The chain links TRBV6-5 to TRBJ1-1, with D tentatively TRBD1 (5 bases). The V end was cut by 2 bases, the J end by 5 bases, with 9 bases between. Germline CDR1 MNHEY, CDR2 SVGAGI. CDR3 length: 13 amino acids.